The 11 T cell receptor beta chains presented below share a single source sample, sequenced in a study of identical twins. Each CDR3 protein is one row after TCRdb ran MiXCR on the 5' RACE reads. The sample contains roughly 570,000 distinct CDR3 sequences, around 9.6% of which appear only once. This same sample was also taken into another study, of yellow fever vaccine responses in identical twins.

The sequenced sample consisted of PBMCs. These receptors all stem from a woman aged 18-30 years in good health.

V gene TRBV18 combines with J gene TRBJ2-7, with 7 bases fitting TRBD2. V trimming: 2 bases; J trimming: 7 bases; junction bases outside the gene matches: 5. The germline CDR1 and CDR2 sequences are KGHSH and LQKENI. The CDR3 sequence is 13 residues long. CDR3 region: CASSPAGVAEQYF. The CDR3 DNA reads TGTGCCAGCTCACCAGCGGGGGTAGCAGAGCAGTACTTC.

The chain carries TRBV9 and TRBJ2-3, with unresolved D. CDR3 size: 13 residues. CDR1 is SGDLS, CDR2 YYNGEE, per germline. Trimming left V 2 bases short and J 4 bases short, with 8 bases between. CDR3 bases: TGTGCCAGCAGCGTCGGAAGCGCAGATACGCAGTATTTT. Translated: CASSVGSADTQYF.

The chain carries TRBV20-1 and TRBJ1-1; D remains unclear. The CDR3 contains 11 residues. Looked up from germline, CDR1 is DFQATT and CDR2 is SNEGSKA (reference sequence). Trimming took 3 bases from V and 8 from J, leaving 10 bases between them. CDR3 coding DNA: TGCAGTGCTAGTAGAGGAGGCGAAGCTTTCTTT. Translated: CSASRGGEAFF.

The V gene is TRBV12-3 or TRBV12-4, the J gene TRBJ2-7; 8 bases match TRBD1. Trimming removed 6 bases from V and 9 bases from J; junction bases left unmatched: 4. CDR3 size: 11 residues. CDR3 bases: TGTGCCAGCAGACGACAGGGGAGGCAGTACTTC. This translates into CASRRQGRQYF.

The V call is TRBV29-1, the J call TRBJ2-1, with D unresolved. The CDR3 has 13 residues. Between the trimmed V and J ends, which lost 7 bases and 5 bases, there was a span of 15 bases. Per the germline V gene, CDR1 is SQVTM and CDR2 is ANQGSEA. The DNA for the CDR3 is TGCAGCGGTCGGCTATCGCAGCACAATGAGCAGTTCTTC. This encodes CSGRLSQHNEQFF.

The chain couples TRBV29-1 to TRBJ2-7; TRBD1 aligns across 8 bases. V dropped 6 bases and J dropped 3; count of bases not matched to a gene: 4. Germline V gene data show CDR1 as SQVTM and CDR2 as ANQGSEA. The CDR3 is 12 residues long. CDR3 coding DNA: TGCAGCGTAGCCGACAGGGGCTACGAGCAGTACTTC. Translated, it gives CSVADRGYEQYF.

The V call is TRBV5-1, the J call TRBJ1-6; D is uncertain. V gave up 2 bases and J gave up 7 bases, with 13 bases separating them. The CDR3 spans 15 residues. Looked up from germline, CDR1 is SGHRS and CDR2 is YFSETQ. The CDR3 region has the DNA TGCGCCAGCAGCTTCGAGGAAGTTGGGAATTCACCCCTCCACTTT. This encodes CASSFEEVGNSPLHF.

In this sample, this clonotype turned up many times. Written as DNA, the CDR3 is TGCGCCAGCAGCCATTACAGAAACTACGAGCAGTACTTC. This gives the protein CASSHYRNYEQYF. The chain employs TRBV4-3 and TRBJ2-7; no clear D gene. In germline, CDR1 is LGHNA, CDR2 YSLEER. Trimming left V 3 bases short and J 3 bases short, with 9 bases between. The CDR3 totals 13 residues.

The table lists this clonotype with many counts. This chain uses TRBV9 with TRBJ2-1, with TRBD2 matching over 14 bases. The CDR3 loop spans 17 amino acids. CDR1 is SGDLS and CDR2 is YYNGEE in the germline V gene. V lost 5 bases, J lost 5 bases, and 9 bases stayed unmatched. CDR3 sequence reads: CASSSGTSGSGNNEQFF. DNA of the CDR3: TGTGCCAGCAGTTCCGGGACTAGCGGGAGCGGAAACAATGAGCAGTTCTTC.

This clonotype was counted many times. The J gene is TRBJ2-1, the V gene TRBV28; D uncertain. The V gene lost 6 bases and the J gene lost 8 bases, with 20 bases spanning the gap. The CDR3 consists of 15 residues. The germline V gene has CDR1 MDHEN and CDR2 SYDVKM. CDR3 sequence (DNA): TGTGCCAGCAGCTCCGGTCAGGTGGGCGTGTATGAGCAGTTCTTC. Translation gives CASSSGQVGVYEQFF.

This clonotype has ten or more counts. J is TRBJ1-1 and V is TRBV29-1; D is undetermined. The ends were cut back, 6 bases at V and 1 base at J, with 6 bases in the middle. From germline, CDR1 is SQVTM and CDR2 ANQGSEA. CDR3 length: 11 residues. Here the CDR3 DNA reads TGCAGCGTGCAGCAGAACACTGAAGCTTTCTTT. Its protein is CSVQQNTEAFF.